The 20 T cell receptor beta chains below all came from one sample that was sequenced in a study of low-dose radiotherapy and immunotherapy resistance in tumors (dated by TCRdb to 2021 to 2024). The instrument was an Illumina HiSeq 2500. First-strand cDNA was synthesized using Superscript III and a set of TRAV- and TRBV-specific primers, so that both TCRalpha and TCRbeta chains were covered. TCRs were amplified with Phusion for approximately 19 PCR cycles using a constant-region primer together with the adapter attached to the V primers. Starting from the raw public reads, TCRdb applied fastp trimming at Q25, assembled clones with MiXCR and retained in-frame beta chains. Every CDR3 protein is listed once, alongside the most common genes and DNA of its rows. This sample comprises 45,000 or so distinct CDR3 sequences, under 30% of them detected only once. Around 10% of the sample is taken by the ten largest.

The time point label on this specimen signifies: after trial treatment. The treatment or condition label, read with the paper, signifies: LDRT plus nivolumab, ipilimumab, low-dose cyclophosphamide and aspirin (RACIN trial). The material sequenced was PBMCs, taken after low-dose radiotherapy plus immunotherapy. These receptor sequences come from a male donor with prostate cancer.

This clonotype was observed once. This chain links TRBV7-3 with TRBJ2-2; a possible D gene is TRBD2 (5 bases). Per the germline V gene, CDR1 is SGHTA and CDR2 is FQGTGA. Trimming removed 1 base from V and 12 bases from J, with 15 bases in between. The CDR3 has 14 amino acids. In DNA, the CDR3 is TGTGCCAGCAGCTTAAGGCTAGCCGGATCCAAGCTGTTTTTT. Translation: CASSLRLAGSKLFF.

This clonotype was counted ten times or more. The V gene is TRBV6-6, the J gene TRBJ1-5; weak D call: TRBD1 (6 bases). Per germline, CDR1 MNHNY and CDR2 SVGAGI (reference sequence). Trimming took 6 bases from V and 6 from J, leaving 15 bases between them. CDR3 length equals 14 residues. The CDR3 region has the DNA TGTGCCAGCAGCTTAGAGGGGGGGAGTCAGCCCCAGCATTTT. Amino acids: CASSLEGGSQPQHF.

This clonotype has ten or more counts. V and J are TRBV19 and TRBJ2-1; 11 nucleotides line up with TRBD2. Germline V gives CDR1 LNHDA, CDR2 SQIVND (reference sequence). The CDR3 spans 18 residues. Trimming cost V 3 bases and J 10 bases; bases outside gene matches: 17. CDR3 loop: CASSIGPGLAGRELEQFF. DNA of the CDR3: TGTGCCAGTAGTATCGGCCCCGGACTAGCGGGCCGTGAACTGGAGCAGTTCTTC.

In its sample, this clonotype was seen many times. This chain's CDR3 is CASSLEGNSLRGETQYF. CDR3 nucleotides: TGCGCCAGCAGCTTGGAAGGGAACTCTCTTAGGGGTGAGACCCAGTACTTC. The gene calls are TRBV5-1 and TRBJ2-5; possible D gene TRBD1, 5 bases. CDR1 and CDR2 (germline): SGHRS, YFSETQ. The CDR3 extends over 17 amino acids. V gave up 0 bases and J gave up 5 bases, with 20 bases separating them.

This clonotype was picked up many times. CDR3 sequence: CASSEGNGNQPQHF. The CDR3 DNA reads TGTGCCAGTAGTGAGGGAAACGGCAATCAGCCCCAGCATTTT. This chain joins TRBV19 and TRBJ1-5, with D hard to call. The CDR3 extends over 14 amino acids. V shed 5 bases and J shed 2 bases, with 10 bases lying between them. Per the germline V gene, CDR1 is LNHDA and CDR2 is SQIVND (reference sequence).

This clonotype appeared many times. The V call is TRBV2, the J call TRBJ1-5; D not certain. With 1 base removed from V and 4 bases from J, the gap between germline ends came to 5 bases. CDR1 and CDR2 from the germline V gene are SNHLY and FYNNEI. The CDR3 sequence is 13 residues long. The CDR3 DNA reads TGTGCCAGCAGTGAAGAGGGAAATCAGCCCCAGCATTTT. Translating gives CASSEEGNQPQHF.

This clonotype was detected once. One end of the junction varies from germline; a read error may be responsible. V and J are TRBV4-1 and TRBJ2-5, with D possibly TRBD1 on 5 matching bases. The CDR3 totals 14 residues. The V gene's germline CDR1 is MGHRA and CDR2 YSYEKL. As DNA, the CDR3 is TGTGCCAGCAGCCAAGTCCAGGGCCAAGAGACCCAGTACTTC. Protein sequence: CASSQVQGQETQYF.

The chain couples TRBV20-1 to TRBJ2-2, with D unresolved. With 3 bases removed from V and 2 bases from J, the gap between germline ends came to 4 bases. The CDR3 sequence is 12 residues long. Germline V lookup: CDR1 DFQATT, CDR2 SNEGSKA (reference sequence). In DNA form, the CDR3 reads TGCAGTGCTAGTCTAAACACCGGGGAGCTGTTTTTT. It codes for CSASLNTGELFF.

This clonotype was counted between two and nine times. This chain connects TRBV6-2 or TRBV6-3 to TRBJ1-6; no reliable D call. This CDR3 has 16 residues. Per germline, CDR1 MNHEY and CDR2 SVGEGT. The ends were cut back, 6 bases at V and 7 bases at J, with 19 bases in the middle. CDR3 sequence reads: CASRAHLIQQNSPLHF. The CDR3, as DNA: TGTGCCAGCAGAGCCCACTTAATCCAGCAGAATTCACCCCTCCACTTT.

By frequency in the sample, this clonotype is medium-sized. The V and J genes are TRBV28 and TRBJ1-1; the D is unclear. Germline V lookup: CDR1 MDHEN, CDR2 SYDVKM. V gave up 8 bases and J gave up 0 bases, with 13 bases separating them. The CDR3 totals 14 residues. Here the CDR3 reads CASASGALNTEAFF. The DNA of the CDR3 is TGTGCCAGCGCCTCGGGAGCGTTGAACACTGAAGCTTTCTTT.

This clonotype was picked up many times. The chain is built from TRBV6-5 and TRBJ2-3, with TRBD1 matching over 7 bases. Germline lookup yields CDR1 MNHEY and CDR2 SVGAGI. The V segment lost 2 bases and the J segment 4 bases; nucleotides outside the gene matches: 9. This CDR3 spans 16 amino acids. The CDR3 loop reads CASSYGAGTAPDTQYF. In nucleotides, the CDR3 is TGTGCCAGCAGTTACGGGGCCGGGACAGCCCCAGATACGCAGTATTTT.

This clonotype has ten or more counts. This chain connects TRBV19 to TRBJ2-4; D ambiguous. V lost 3 bases, J lost 7 bases, and 13 bases lay in between. Germline assignment: CDR1 LNHDA and CDR2 SQIVND (reference sequence). The CDR3 covers 14 residues. The CDR3 here is CASSIATIANIQYF. CDR3 DNA sequence: TGTGCCAGTAGTATTGCCACCATCGCCAACATTCAGTACTTC.

This clonotype was detected ten times or more. This rearrangement joins TRBV7-2 to TRBJ2-3; TRBD2 aligns across 16 bases. V shed 4 bases and J 5 bases; nucleotides not matched to a gene: 3. This CDR3 is 16 amino acids long. Germline loops: CDR1 SGHTA, CDR2 FQGNSA. In DNA form, the CDR3 reads TGTGCCAGCAGCTCCGGGACTAGCGGGAGGGGAGATACGCAGTATTTT. This codes for CASSSGTSGRGDTQYF. Based on the CDR3 plus reference TRBV7-2 and TRBJ2-3, the full variable domain is GAGVSQSPSNKVTEKGKDVELRCDPISGHTALYWYRQSLGQGLEFLIYFQGNSAPDKSGLPSDRFSAERTGGSVSTLTIQRTQQEDSAVYLCASSSGTSGRGDTQYFGPGTRLTVL.

In its sample, this clonotype was seen many times. The rearrangement links TRBV2 to TRBJ2-3, with D possibly TRBD2 on 5 matching bases. Germline CDR1 is SNHLY and CDR2 is FYNNEI. The CDR3 extends over 14 amino acids. Trimming cost V 3 bases and J 2 bases, with 9 bases left between them. The CDR3 region has the DNA TGTGCCAGCAGTGACAAGCGGAACACAGATACGCAGTATTTT. Protein sequence: CASSDKRNTDTQYF. The full variable domain, rest sourced from reference TRBV2 and TRBJ2-3, is EPEVTQTPSHQVTQMGQEVILRCVPISNHLYFYWYRQILGQKVEFLVSFYNNEISEKSEIFDDQFSVERPDGSNFTLKIRSTKLEDSAMYFCASSDKRNTDTQYFGPGTRLTVL.

There are many counts of this clonotype. CDR3 loop: CASSQDSGYYNEQFF. Here the CDR3 DNA reads TGTGCCAGCAGCCAAGACTCGGGCTACTACAATGAGCAGTTCTTC. This chain uses TRBV3-1 with TRBJ2-1; no clear D gene. Germline-derived CDR1 and CDR2 are LGHDT and YNNKEL (reference sequence). V was trimmed by 0 bases and J by 3 bases, leaving 9 bases between them. CDR3 length equals 15 residues.

This clonotype occurred many times. The chain links TRBV12-3 or TRBV12-4 to TRBJ2-1; 10 nucleotides agree with TRBD2. This CDR3 is 14 amino acids long. Trimming removed 6 bases from V and 9 bases from J; junction bases left unmatched: 8. In DNA, the CDR3 is TGTGCCAGCAGCCGGACGGCTAGCGGGGGTGAGCAGTTCTTC. Translating it yields CASSRTASGGEQFF.

This clonotype came up many times. This chain links TRBV7-2 with TRBJ2-5, with 11 bases aligning to TRBD2. Germline loops: CDR1 SGHTA, CDR2 FQGNSA. The trim removed 3 bases at V and 1 base at J, leaving 1 base unmatched. The CDR3 has 15 residues. Here the CDR3 DNA reads TGTGCCAGCAGCTTGGGGACTAGCGGCCAAGAGACCCAGTACTTC. Translating it yields CASSLGTSGQETQYF.

This clonotype was counted ten times or more. The chain links TRBV11-2 to TRBJ1-3; D call uncertain. Trimming stripped 1 base from V and 3 bases from J, with 7 bases between. CDR1 SGHAT and CDR2 FQNNGV come from the germline V gene. CDR3 length: 14 amino acids. CDR3 sequence (DNA): TGTGCCAGCAGCTTAGTTGGTCTTGGAAACACCATATATTTT. This sequence encodes CASSLVGLGNTIYF.

This clonotype showed up many times. V usage is TRBV6-5 and J usage is TRBJ1-1; D might be TRBD1 (5 bases). V gave up 0 bases and J gave up 3 bases, with 8 bases separating them. This CDR3 contains 14 residues. Germline CDR1 reads MNHEY; CDR2 reads SVGAGI. DNA of the CDR3: TGTGCCAGCAGTTACTCGACAGCGTACACTGAAGCTTTCTTT. Protein: CASSYSTAYTEAFF.

The V gene is TRBV28, the J gene TRBJ2-1; 7 bases are shared with TRBD2. CDR3 size: 15 residues. Germline loops: CDR1 MDHEN, CDR2 SYDVKM. V dropped 5 bases and J dropped 8; count of bases not matched to a gene: 12. This chain's CDR3 is CASSPLGGVRYEQFF. The CDR3 nucleotides are TGTGCCAGCAGTCCACTGGGGGGGGTTAGGTATGAGCAGTTCTTC.